The 15 T cell receptor beta chains below come from one sample, sequenced in a study of blood T cells in healthy people across ages. Combining a sample-barcoded 5' primer with a J-beta primer mix, a second PCR ran for roughly 7 to 11 cycles. Via MiXCR, TCRdb re-called the 5' RACE reads, giving one row per CDR3 protein. This sample carries approximately 760,000 distinct CDR3 sequences, 20% to 30% of them seen once, and the ten largest clones take 9.4%. These data also formed part of another study, on T cells of mothers and their children.

The sample consisted of blood. The receptors were sampled from a boy younger than 18 in good health.

There are a few counts of this clonotype. CDR3 sequence reads: CATRPGIGTDTQYF. DNA of the CDR3: TGTGCCACGCGACCGGGAATCGGCACAGATACGCAGTATTTT. V is TRBV24-1 and J is TRBJ2-3; tentatively, D is TRBD2 (5 bases). Per germline, CDR1 KGHDR and CDR2 SFDVKD. With 10 bases removed from V and 1 base from J, the gap between germline ends came to 14 bases. The CDR3 runs 14 residues.

This clonotype has only a few counts. This chain uses TRBV18 with TRBJ1-2, with D possibly matching TRBD1 (6 bases). The V end lost 6 bases, the J end lost 7 bases, and 12 bases lay between the germline ends. The CDR3 loop spans 12 amino acids. In germline, CDR1 is KGHSH, CDR2 LQKENI. CDR3 bases: TGTGCCAGCTCGACAACAGGGTTTGGCTACACCTTC. Translating it yields CASSTTGFGYTF.

The rearrangement joins TRBV2 to TRBJ2-5; 13 nucleotides agree with TRBD2. V shed 8 bases, J shed 5 bases, and the junction held 8 bases outside the gene matches. CDR1 is SNHLY and CDR2 is FYNNEI in the germline V gene. CDR3 length: 15 residues. The CDR3, as DNA: TGTGCCAGCCAAGGACTAGCGGGAGTAAGGGAGACCCAGTACTTC. This sequence encodes CASQGLAGVRETQYF.

This clonotype was observed a handful of times. The V and J genes are TRBV20-1 and TRBJ2-1, with TRBD2 identical over 9 bases. The CDR3 runs 16 residues. J gave up 4 bases and V 2 bases, and 9 bases lay outside the gene matches. The germline V gene has CDR1 DFQATT and CDR2 SNEGSKA (reference sequence). In nucleotides, the CDR3 is TGCAGTGCTAGAATAGCGGGAGAAGGGCTATACAATGAGCAGTTCTTC. Amino acids: CSARIAGEGLYNEQFF.

This CDR3 is CASSLEATRVGYF. The CDR3 DNA sequence: TGTGCCAGCAGCTTAGAAGCGACTCGGGTGGGGTACTTC. This chain connects TRBV11-2 to TRBJ2-7; D gene uncertain. The CDR3 is 13 residues long. Germline CDR1 and CDR2: SGHAT and FQNNGV. V lost 0 bases, J lost 12 bases, and 15 bases lay in between.

This clonotype came up a few times. The rearrangement joins TRBV10-1 to TRBJ2-1; perhaps TRBD2 as D (5 bases). Trimming pared 3 bases from V and 2 bases from J, leaving 11 bases between. The CDR3 spans 15 residues. Germline CDR1 reads WNHNN; CDR2 reads SYGVQD (reference sequence). The CDR3 DNA reads TGCGCCAGCAGTGATGCCCTAGCTGCCTACAATGAGCAGTTCTTC. Translated: CASSDALAAYNEQFF.

This clonotype was counted a few times. V is TRBV11-2 and J is TRBJ2-5; either TRBD1 or TRBD2 may fit D (7 bases each). This CDR3 is built from 14 residues. The ends were cut back, 5 bases at V and 4 bases at J, with 14 bases in the middle. The germline gives CDR1 SGHAT, CDR2 FQNNGV. The DNA for the CDR3 is TGTGCCAGCAGCCCACCCAGGGGGGGAGAGACCCAGTACTTC. This codes for CASSPPRGGETQYF.

There are a few counts of this clonotype. The chain is built from TRBV7-9 and TRBJ1-2; unclear D gene. CDR1 and CDR2 (germline): SEHNR, FQNEAQ (reference sequence). The CDR3 runs to 11 residues. CDR3 nucleotide sequence: TGTTCGGGTTTTCCCGTCTATGGCTACACCTTC. It specifies CSGFPVYGYTF.

The chain joins TRBV13 to TRBJ2-5; 11 nucleotides agree with TRBD2. V trimming: 5 bases; J trimming: 3 bases; junction bases outside the gene matches: 8. Per the germline V gene, CDR1 is PRHDT and CDR2 is FYEKMQ (reference sequence). This CDR3 has 16 amino acids. In nucleotides, the CDR3 is TGTGCCAGCAGCCCCGGACTAGCGGGCAAAAAAGAGACCCAGTACTTC. It codes for CASSPGLAGKKETQYF.

The rearrangement joins TRBV5-1 to TRBJ2-1, with TRBD2 identical over 16 bases. Germline lookup yields CDR1 SGHRS and CDR2 YFSETQ. With V trimmed by 4 bases and J by 4 bases, 8 bases remained unmatched. The CDR3 is 18 residues long. CDR3 sequence: CASSRSGTSGREYNEQFF. CDR3 nucleotides: TGCGCCAGCAGCCGGAGCGGGACTAGCGGGAGGGAATACAATGAGCAGTTCTTC.

The chain has TRBV29-1 and TRBJ2-5; 11 nucleotides agree with TRBD1. The germline CDR1 and CDR2 sequences are SQVTM and ANQGSEA. With V trimmed by 6 bases and J by 5 bases, 11 bases remained unmatched. This CDR3 contains 15 residues. The CDR3 region is CSVNQRTGGFETQYF. The DNA of the CDR3 is TGCAGCGTAAACCAACGGACAGGGGGCTTCGAGACCCAGTACTTC. Using reference TRBV29-1 and TRBJ2-5 for the parts outside the CDR3, the full variable domain is SAVISQKPSRDICQRGTSLTIQCQVDSQVTMMFWYRQQPGQSLTLIATANQGSEATYESGFVIDKFPISRPNLTFSTLTVSNMSPEDSSIYLCSVNQRTGGFETQYFGPGTRLLVL.

The genes are TRBV12-3 or TRBV12-4 and TRBJ2-5; D may be TRBD2 (7 bases). Between the trimmed V and J ends, which lost 7 bases and 4 bases, there was a span of 16 bases. This CDR3 spans 14 amino acids. The DNA of the CDR3 is TGTGCCAGCACCTCTGGGGGAGGGGGAGAGACCCAGTACTTC. Protein: CASTSGGGGETQYF.

This clonotype was seen a few times. Here the CDR3 reads CASSQDLDVLTF. The CDR3 nucleotides read TGCGCCAGCAGCCAAGATCTGGACGTCCTGACTTTC. V gene TRBV4-1 combines with J gene TRBJ2-6; unclear D gene. V was cut by 0 bases and J by 11 bases, with 5 bases left in between. CDR1 is MGHRA, CDR2 YSYEKL, per germline. This CDR3 has 12 amino acids.

The V and J genes are TRBV29-1 and TRBJ2-2; tentatively, D is TRBD1 (6 bases). Trimming stripped 6 bases from V and 1 base from J, with 9 bases between. The CDR3 runs to 13 residues. In germline, CDR1 is SQVTM, CDR2 ANQGSEA. Here the CDR3 reads CSVLGQNTGELFF. CDR3 DNA: TGCAGCGTACTGGGACAGAACACCGGGGAGCTGTTTTTT.

CDR3 nucleotides: TGTGCCAGCAGCTTATTGGAGGACATTCAGTACTTC. It specifies CASSLLEDIQYF. The chain has TRBV7-9 and TRBJ2-4; maybe TRBD2 (5 bases). Trimming removed 2 bases from V and 8 bases from J, with 7 bases in between. The germline V gene encodes CDR1 SEHNR and CDR2 FQNEAQ (reference sequence). This CDR3 spans 12 amino acids.